The 2 T cell receptor beta chains given below trace back to one sample, sequenced in a study of blood T cells in healthy people across ages (dated by TCRdb to 2014 to 2015). Library method: 5' RACE. Instrument on record: Illumina HiSeq 2500. The second PCR ran for roughly 7 to 11 cycles and used a J-beta primer mix along with a sample-barcoded 5' primer. TCRdb reran the public reads through fastp at Q25 and MiXCR, keeping productive beta chains. CDR3 protein duplicates are merged, each entry listing the most common genes and DNA. The sample table holds roughly 1,500,000 distinct CDR3 sequences, of which 40% to 50% were seen once. The top ten hold 7% to 9% of the sample. The sequenced sample consisted of blood. These receptors were obtained from a woman in her late teens or twenties in good health.

V usage is TRBV10-3 and J usage is TRBJ1-2; no clear D gene. Deletions cut 2 bases from V and 0 bases from J, with 4 bases between. CDR1 is ENHRY and CDR2 is SYGVKD in the germline V gene. The CDR3 contains 13 residues. CDR3 amino acids: CAISENTNYGYTF. In nucleotides, the CDR3 is TGTGCCATCAGTGAGAACACTAACTATGGCTACACCTTC.

This clonotype was observed a handful of times. J is TRBJ2-4 and V is TRBV6-1; 9 nucleotides align to TRBD1. The J call may not be correct, given that the DNA end is closer to TRBJ2-7. The CDR3 is made up of 15 amino acids. Germline values: CDR1 MNHNS, CDR2 SASEGT. The CDR3 reads CASSETGQGIYEQYF. The CDR3 bases are TGTGCCAGCAGTGAAACTGGACAGGGGATCTACGAGCAGTACTTC.